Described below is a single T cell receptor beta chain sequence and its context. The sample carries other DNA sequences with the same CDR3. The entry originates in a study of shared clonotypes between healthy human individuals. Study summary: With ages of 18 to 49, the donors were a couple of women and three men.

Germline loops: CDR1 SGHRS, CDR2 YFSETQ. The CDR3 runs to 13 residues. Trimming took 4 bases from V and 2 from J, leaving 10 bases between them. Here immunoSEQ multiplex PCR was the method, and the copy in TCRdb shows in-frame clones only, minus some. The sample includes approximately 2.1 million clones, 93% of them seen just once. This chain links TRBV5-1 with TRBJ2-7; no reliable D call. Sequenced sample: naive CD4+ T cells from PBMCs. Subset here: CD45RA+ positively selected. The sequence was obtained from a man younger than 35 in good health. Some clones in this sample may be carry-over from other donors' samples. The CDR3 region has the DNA TGCGCCAGCAGCGGGGTTGGACCCTACGAGCAGTACTTC. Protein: CASSGVGPYEQYF.